This T cell receptor beta chain was identified during a study of cytomegalovirus exposure and HLA in healthy donors. The CDR3 has 14 amino acids. V lost 4 bases and J 7 bases, leaving 15 bases between the germline ends. Germline CDR1 and CDR2: SGHDT and YYEEEE. In this sample, this clone turned up a few times. The PCR had 60 Vbeta and 13 Jbeta primers. This table comes from immunoSEQ multiplex PCR, and its TCRdb copy is limited to in-frame clones, with some not included. The sample has around 120,000 clones, about 73% seen once. The chain has TRBV5-6 and TRBJ2-1; TRBD2 might be the D (6 bases). The receptor comes from a woman aged 40 to 50 in good health and CMV-seronegative. The source material was PBMCs. Here the CDR3 reads CASSPGVGRNEQFF. The CDR3 bases are TGTGCCAGCAGCCCGGGGGTCGGGCGGAATGAGCAGTTCTTC.